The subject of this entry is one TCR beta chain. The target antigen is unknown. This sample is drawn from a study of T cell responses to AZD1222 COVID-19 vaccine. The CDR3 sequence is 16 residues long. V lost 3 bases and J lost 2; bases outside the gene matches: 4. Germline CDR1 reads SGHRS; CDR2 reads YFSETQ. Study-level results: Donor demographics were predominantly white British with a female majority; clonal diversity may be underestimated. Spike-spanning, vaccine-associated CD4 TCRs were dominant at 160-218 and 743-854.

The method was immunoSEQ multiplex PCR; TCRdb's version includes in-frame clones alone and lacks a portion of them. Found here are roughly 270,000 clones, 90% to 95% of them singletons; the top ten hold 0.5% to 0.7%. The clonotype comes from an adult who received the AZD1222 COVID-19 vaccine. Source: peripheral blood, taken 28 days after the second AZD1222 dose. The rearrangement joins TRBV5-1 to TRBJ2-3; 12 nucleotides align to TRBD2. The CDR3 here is CASSSGLAGLTDTQYF. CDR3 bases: TGCGCCAGCAGCTCGGGACTAGCGGGCCTCACAGATACGCAGTATTTT.